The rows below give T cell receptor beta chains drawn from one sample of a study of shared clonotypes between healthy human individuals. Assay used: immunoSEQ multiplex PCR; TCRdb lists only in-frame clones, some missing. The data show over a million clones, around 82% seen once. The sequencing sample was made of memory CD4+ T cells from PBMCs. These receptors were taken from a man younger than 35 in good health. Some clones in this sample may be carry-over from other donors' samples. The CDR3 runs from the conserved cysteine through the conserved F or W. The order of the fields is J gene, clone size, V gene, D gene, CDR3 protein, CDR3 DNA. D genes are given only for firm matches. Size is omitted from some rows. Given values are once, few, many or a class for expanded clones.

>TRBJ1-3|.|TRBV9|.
CASSVAGPSGNTIYF
TGTGCCAGCAGCGTAGCTGGACCCTCTGGAAACACCATATATTTT
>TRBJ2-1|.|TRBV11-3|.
CASSPAGRRDEQFF
TGTGCCAGCAGCCCCGCGGGGCGGCGGGATGAGCAGTTCTTC
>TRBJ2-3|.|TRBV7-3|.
CASSLAGQITDTQYF
TGTGCCAGCAGCTTAGCGGGACAGATCACAGATACGCAGTATTTT
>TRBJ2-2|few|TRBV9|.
CASSVEPHSGELFF
TGTGCCAGCAGCGTAGAGCCCCATAGCGGGGAGCTGTTTTTT
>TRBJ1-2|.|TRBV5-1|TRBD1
CASSFRIGQEPYGYTF
TGCGCCAGCAGCTTCCGGATCGGACAGGAACCCTATGGCTACACCTTC
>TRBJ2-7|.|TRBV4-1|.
CASSQGGRGRRVEQYF
TGCGCCAGCAGCCAAGGGGGGCGGGGGCGACGGGTCGAGCAGTACTTC
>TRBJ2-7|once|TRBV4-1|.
CASSQGPSANVPYEQYF
TGCGCCAGCAGCCAGGGACCTAGCGCAAATGTACCCTACGAGCAGTACTTC
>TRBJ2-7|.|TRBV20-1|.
CSAIFSYEQYF
TGCAGTGCTATTTTCTCCTACGAGCAGTACTTC
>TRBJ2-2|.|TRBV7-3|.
CASSFQKNTGELFF
TGTGCCAGCAGCTTCCAAAAGAACACCGGGGAGCTGTTTTTT
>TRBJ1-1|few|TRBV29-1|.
CSVGTGRTEAFF
TGCAGCGTTGGAACAGGTAGAACTGAAGCTTTCTTT
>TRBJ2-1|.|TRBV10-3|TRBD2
CAISGTSGRDINEQFF
TGTGCCATCAGTGGGACTAGCGGGAGAGATATCAATGAGCAGTTCTTC
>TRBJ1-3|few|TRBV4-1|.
CASSHGSGNGNTIYF
TGCGCCAGCAGCCATGGGTCAGGGAATGGAAACACCATATATTTT
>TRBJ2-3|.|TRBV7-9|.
CASPPGAVRVSDTQYF
TGTGCCAGCCCCCCGGGAGCGGTTCGAGTCTCAGATACGCAGTATTTT
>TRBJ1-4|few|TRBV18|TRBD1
CASSQTGRDEKLFF
TGTGCCAGCTCCCAGACAGGGAGGGATGAAAAACTGTTTTTT
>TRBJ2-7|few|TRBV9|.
CASSVSGGNEQYF
TGTGCCAGCAGCGTCTCAGGGGGGAACGAGCAGTACTTC
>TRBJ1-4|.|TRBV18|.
CASSEMTNEKLFF
TGTGCCAGCTCAGAAATGACTAATGAAAAACTGTTTTTT
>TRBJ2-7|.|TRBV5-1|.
CASKRDSSYEQYF
TGCGCCTCGAAACGAGACAGTTCCTACGAGCAGTACTTC
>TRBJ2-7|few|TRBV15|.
CAAPRVPTYEQYF
TGTGCCGCACCGAGGGTCCCAACCTACGAGCAGTACTTC
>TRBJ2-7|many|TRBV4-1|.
CASSQHSYEQYF
TGCGCCAGCAGCCAACACTCCTACGAGCAGTACTTC
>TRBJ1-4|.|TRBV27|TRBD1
CASSYRGSEKLFF
TGTGCCAGCAGTTACAGGGGATCGGAAAAACTGTTTTTT
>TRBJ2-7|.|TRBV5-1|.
CASSLGTGRTYEQYF
TGCGCCAGCAGCTTGGGAACCGGACGGACCTACGAGCAGTACTTC
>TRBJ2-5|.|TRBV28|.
CASSLLRGSWAPTGETQYF
TGTGCCAGCAGTTTACTTCGCGGTTCCTGGGCACCGACTGGAGAGACCCAGTACTTC
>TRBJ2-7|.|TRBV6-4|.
CATSYEQYF
TGTGCCACCTCCTACGAGCAGTACTTC
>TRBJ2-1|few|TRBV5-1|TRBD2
CASRAGGSSYNEQFF
TGCGCCAGCAGGGCGGGCGGGAGCTCCTACAATGAGCAGTTCTTC
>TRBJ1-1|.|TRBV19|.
CANTYTNTEAFF
TGTGCCAACACCTATACCAACACTGAAGCTTTCTTT
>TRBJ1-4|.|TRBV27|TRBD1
CASSLSYRGENEKLFF
TGTGCCAGCAGTTTATCCTACAGGGGGGAAAATGAAAAACTGTTTTTT
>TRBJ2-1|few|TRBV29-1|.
CSVVFSYNEQFF
TGCAGCGTTGTTTTCAGCTACAATGAGCAGTTCTTC
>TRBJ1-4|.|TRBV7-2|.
CASRSTLDGEKLFF
TGTGCCAGCAGGTCTACTCTTGACGGGGAAAAACTGTTTTTT
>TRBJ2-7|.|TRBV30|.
CAWGTYRRKYF
TGTGCCTGGGGGACTTACAGACGAAAGTACTTC
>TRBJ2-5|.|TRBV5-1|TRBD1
CASSYLGDRGETQYF
TGCGCCAGCAGCTATTTGGGGGACAGGGGAGAGACCCAGTACTTC
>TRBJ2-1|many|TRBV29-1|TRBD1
CSALGQAAYNEQFF
TGCAGCGCTTTGGGACAGGCAGCATACAATGAGCAGTTCTTC
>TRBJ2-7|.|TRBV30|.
CAWSQGHVEQYF
TGTGCCTGGTCACAGGGACACGTGGAGCAGTACTTC
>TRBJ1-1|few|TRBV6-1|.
CASRVRGGRTEAFF
TGTGCCAGCAGGGTTAGGGGAGGTCGAACTGAAGCTTTCTTT
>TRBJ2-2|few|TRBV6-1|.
CASNSGNTGELFF
TGTGCCAGCAACAGCGGAAACACCGGGGAGCTGTTTTTT
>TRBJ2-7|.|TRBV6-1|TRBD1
CASSTHRGASYEQYF
TGTGCCAGCAGTACACACAGGGGTGCCTCCTACGAGCAGTACTTC
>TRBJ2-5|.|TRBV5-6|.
CASSLVSGDPQETQYF
TGTGCCAGCAGCTTGGTCTCAGGGGACCCTCAAGAGACCCAGTACTTC
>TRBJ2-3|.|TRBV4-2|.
CASSPHPTSTDTQYF
TGTGCCAGCAGCCCCCACCCTACTAGCACAGATACGCAGTATTTT
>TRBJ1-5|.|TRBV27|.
CASRSLWSRGSNQPQHF
TGTGCCAGCAGGAGTTTATGGTCCAGGGGTAGCAATCAGCCCCAGCATTTT
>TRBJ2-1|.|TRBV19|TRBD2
CASSKYGTSGTYNEQFF
TGTGCCAGTAGTAAATACGGGACTAGCGGGACCTACAATGAGCAGTTCTTC
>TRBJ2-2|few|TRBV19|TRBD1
CASSLGQGAGTGELFF
TGTGCCAGTAGTCTCGGACAGGGGGCTGGCACCGGGGAGCTGTTTTTT
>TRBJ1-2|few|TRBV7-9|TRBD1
CAGGTGGMRGYTF
TGTGCCGGAGGGACAGGGGGCATGAGGGGCTACACCTTC
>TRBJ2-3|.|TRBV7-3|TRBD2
CASSLVAGVAQYF
TGTGCCAGCAGCTTAGTGGCGGGAGTGGCGCAGTATTTT
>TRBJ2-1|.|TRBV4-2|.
CASSLIAAQNNEQFF
TGTGCCAGCAGCCTCATAGCGGCCCAAAACAATGAGCAGTTCTTC
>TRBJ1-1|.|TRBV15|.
CATSPRRTDGAFF
TGTGCCACCAGCCCCCGGCGGACGGATGGAGCTTTCTTT
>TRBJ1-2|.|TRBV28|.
CASSLAQAYGYTF
TGTGCCAGCAGCCTGGCCCAGGCCTATGGCTACACCTTC
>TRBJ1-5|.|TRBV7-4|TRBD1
CASSFQIQKQDRAYSNQPQHF
TGTGCCAGCAGCTTTCAAATTCAGAAACAGGACAGGGCTTATAGCAATCAGCCCCAGCATTTT
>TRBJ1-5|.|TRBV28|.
CASSLIVLGNQPQHF
TGTGCCAGCAGTTTAATAGTGCTGGGCAATCAGCCCCAGCATTTT
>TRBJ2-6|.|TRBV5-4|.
CASRGDTDSGANVLTF
TGTGCCAGCAGGGGGGATACCGACTCTGGGGCCAACGTCCTGACTTTC